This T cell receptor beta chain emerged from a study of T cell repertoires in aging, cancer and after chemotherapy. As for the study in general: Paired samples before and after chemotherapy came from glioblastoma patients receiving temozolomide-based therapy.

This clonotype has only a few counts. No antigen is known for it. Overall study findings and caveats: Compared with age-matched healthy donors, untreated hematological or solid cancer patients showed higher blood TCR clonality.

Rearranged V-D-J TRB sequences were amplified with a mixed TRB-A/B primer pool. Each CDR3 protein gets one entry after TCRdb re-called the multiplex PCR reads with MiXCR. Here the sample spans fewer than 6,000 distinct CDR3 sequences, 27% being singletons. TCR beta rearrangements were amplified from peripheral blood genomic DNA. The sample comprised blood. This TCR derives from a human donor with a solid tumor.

The CDR3 loop is CASSPDGTVLHF. The CDR3 DNA is TGTGCCAGCTCGCCCGACGGGACAGTCCTCCACTTT. The V call is TRBV18, the J call TRBJ1-6; 7 bases line up with TRBD1. This CDR3 contains 12 residues. From germline, CDR1 is KGHSH and CDR2 LQKENI. The trim removed 6 bases at V and 15 bases at J, leaving 8 bases unmatched.